Each of the 15 T cell receptor beta chains below was sequenced from the same sample in a study of T cell responses to AZD1222 COVID-19 vaccine. Repertoires were generated with immunoSEQ multiplex PCR, while TCRdb's copy carries only in-frame clones and drops some. This table holds around 130,000 clones, over 90% found once. This sample comprised peripheral blood, obtained on day 0 of AZD1222 vaccination. These receptors came from an adult in good health.

The chain uses TRBV15 and TRBJ1-1; D remains ambiguous. The CDR3 length is 16 residues. Germline V gene data show CDR1 as LNHNV and CDR2 as YYDKDF (reference sequence). Trimming cost V 3 bases and J 3 bases, with 17 bases left between them. This CDR3 reads CATSRGVSRLDTEAFF. CDR3 in DNA: TGTGCCACCAGCAGGGGAGTAAGCAGGCTCGACACTGAAGCTTTCTTT. Together with reference TRBV15 and TRBJ1-1, the CDR3 gives the full variable domain: DAMVIQNPRYQVTQFGKPVTLSCSQTLNHNVMYWYQQKSSQAPKLLFHYYDKDFNNEADTPDNFQSRRPNTSFCFLDIRSPGLGDTAMYLCATSRGVSRLDTEAFFGQGTRLTVV.

The chain joins TRBV5-8 to TRBJ1-5; D perhaps matches TRBD1 (5 bases). Trimming stripped 1 base from V and 4 bases from J, with 12 bases between. The length of the CDR3 is 15 residues. Germline V gene data show CDR1 as SGHTS and CDR2 as YDEGEE. In DNA, the CDR3 is TGTGCCAGCAGCTTGTATCCCGACAGTAATCAGCCCCAGCATTTT. Its translation is CASSLYPDSNQPQHF. Full variable domain (rest looked up from reference TRBV5-8 and TRBJ1-5): EAGVTQSPTHLIKTRGQQATLRCSPISGHTSVYWYQQALGLGLQFLLWYDEGEERNRGNFPPRFSGRQFPNYSSELNVNALELEDSALYLCASSLYPDSNQPQHFGDGTRLSIL.

About this clone: The same CDR3 also results from other DNA sequences found in this sample. The V gene is TRBV6-5, the J gene TRBJ1-5; D gene uncertain. The CDR3 is 13 amino acids. Trimming pared 6 bases from V and 0 bases from J, leaving 6 bases between. CDR1 is MNHEY and CDR2 is SVGAGI in the germline V gene. The CDR3 reads CASRVDSNQPQHF. In nucleotides, the CDR3 is TGTGCCAGCAGGGTGGATAGCAATCAGCCCCAGCATTTT.

The chain joins TRBV15 to TRBJ2-7; D call uncertain. This CDR3 contains 12 residues. The V and J ends lost 0 bases and 6 bases respectively, with 6 bases between them. The germline V gene has CDR1 LNHNV and CDR2 YYDKDF (reference sequence). The CDR3 spells CATSRDVGEQYF. The CDR3 DNA reads as TGTGCCACCAGCAGAGATGTAGGCGAGCAGTACTTC.

The chain is built from TRBV4-2 and TRBJ2-7, with unresolved D. CDR3 length equals 16 residues. Germline loops: CDR1 LGHNA, CDR2 YNFKEQ. V lost 1 base and J 3 bases, leaving 16 bases between the germline ends. The DNA of the CDR3 is TGTGCCAGCAGCCAAGTAGTTGACAAACTGAACTACGAGCAGTACTTC. Amino acids: CASSQVVDKLNYEQYF.

The chain is built from TRBV2 and TRBJ2-7, with 7 bases lining up with TRBD2. CDR3 size: 15 residues. V shed 4 bases and J 5 bases; nucleotides not matched to a gene: 11. Germline CDR1 is SNHLY and CDR2 is FYNNEI. CDR3 amino acids: CASSAFREAENEQYF. For the CDR3, the DNA is TGTGCCAGCAGTGCGTTTCGGGAGGCGGAAAACGAGCAGTACTTC.

The sample holds one count of this clone. The CDR3 spells CASSWGGSEAFF. As DNA, the CDR3 is TGTGCCAGCAGTTGGGGGGGGAGTGAAGCTTTCTTT. The V and J genes are TRBV6-2 or TRBV6-3 and TRBJ1-1, with D tentatively TRBD1 (5 bases). CDR3 length equals 12 residues. Germline-derived CDR1 and CDR2 are MNHEY and SVGEGT. V shed 4 bases and J shed 7 bases, with 10 bases lying between them.

Concerning this clone itself: The junction shows a germline mismatch at one end, possibly a read error. This chain joins TRBV2 and TRBJ2-2; 10 positions agree with TRBD2. The length of the CDR3 is 14 residues. Germline values: CDR1 SNHLY, CDR2 FYNNEI. The CDR3 protein is CARRGTSETGELFF. The CDR3 bases are TGTGCCCGCAGGGGGACTAGCGAGACCGGGGAGCTGTTTTTT.

The CDR3 region has the DNA TGTGCCAGCAGCCGTAATTTTGGGGAGCAGTACTTC. Protein: CASSRNFGEQYF. This chain uses TRBV2 with TRBJ2-7; D is unresolved. The CDR3 runs to 12 residues. V gave up 6 bases and J gave up 7 bases, with 13 bases separating them. The germline CDR1 and CDR2 sequences are SNHLY and FYNNEI. The full variable domain, completed using reference TRBV2 and TRBJ2-7, is EPEVTQTPSHQVTQMGQEVILRCVPISNHLYFYWYRQILGQKVEFLVSFYNNEISEKSEIFDDQFSVERPDGSNFTLKIRSTKLEDSAMYFCASSRNFGEQYFGPGTRLTVT.

This rearrangement joins TRBV7-8 to TRBJ1-2; D not resolved. CDR3 length: 15 residues. Trimming shortened V by 0 bases and J by 3 bases, and 11 bases separated the two germline ends. Germline CDR1 reads SGHVS; CDR2 reads FQNEAQ. The CDR3 nucleotides are TGTGCCAGCAGCTTAGCGGTCAGAACGGACTATGGCTACACCTTC. As protein: CASSLAVRTDYGYTF.

This chain connects TRBV12-3 or TRBV12-4 to TRBJ1-2, with D unresolved. V lost 7 bases, J lost 8 bases, and 8 bases lay in between. The CDR3 is 10 amino acids. This CDR3 is CASKSWGYTF. CDR3 sequence (DNA): TGTGCCAGCAAAAGTTGGGGCTACACCTTC.

The chain links TRBV2 to TRBJ1-6; D remains unclear. The CDR3 has 13 amino acids. The germline V gene has CDR1 SNHLY and CDR2 FYNNEI. Trimming removed 6 bases at V and 5 bases at J, with 8 bases between. The CDR3 spells CASRPEHNSPLHF. The CDR3 DNA sequence: TGTGCCAGCAGACCAGAACATAATTCACCCCTCCACTTT.

The gene calls are TRBV15 and TRBJ1-6, with D perhaps TRBD1 (5 bases). The CDR3 covers 16 residues. The V end was cut by 1 base, the J end by 5 bases, with 12 bases between. In germline, CDR1 is LNHNV, CDR2 YYDKDF (reference sequence). CDR3 amino acids: CATSRVRPGNNSPLHF. In nucleotides, the CDR3 is TGTGCCACCAGCAGAGTCCGCCCAGGGAATAATTCACCCCTCCACTTT.

The chain is built from TRBV29-1 and TRBJ2-3; possible D gene TRBD1, 6 bases. The CDR3 contains 14 residues. Looked up from germline, CDR1 is SQVTM and CDR2 is ANQGSEA. V gave up 6 bases and J gave up 2 bases, with 15 bases separating them. Here the CDR3 reads CSVATGATTDTQYF. The CDR3, as DNA: TGCAGCGTGGCGACAGGAGCTACCACAGATACGCAGTATTTT.

The rearrangement links TRBV5-6 to TRBJ1-2; 11 bases fit TRBD1. Germline V lookup: CDR1 SGHDT, CDR2 YYEEEE. V trimming: 2 bases; J trimming: 6 bases; junction bases outside the gene matches: 3. This CDR3 has 14 amino acids. CDR3 region: CASSFGTGGHGYTF. Here the CDR3 DNA reads TGTGCCAGCAGCTTTGGGACAGGGGGACATGGCTACACCTTC.